The entry below gives a single T cell receptor (beta chain) sequence along with its context. The antigen remains unidentified. With 7 bases removed from V and 3 bases from J, the gap between germline ends came to 19 bases. This CDR3 contains 16 residues. Germline CDR1 and CDR2: MDHEN and SYDVKM. Profiling relied on immunoSEQ multiplex PCR, and the TCRdb table lists in-frame clones only, not all of them. The profile shows fewer than 200,000 clones, 85% to 90% of them singletons. The data were taken from a study of cytomegalovirus exposure and HLA in healthy donors. Study observations and caveats: Cytomegalovirus-associated status was assigned to more than 150 TCR beta chains.

The chain has TRBV28 and TRBJ1-5; a weak D match, TRBD1 (6 bases). The clonotype was recovered from a woman aged 18-29 years in good health and CMV-seropositive. Input material: PBMCs. The CDR3 sequence: CASTHGSRGANQPQHF. As DNA, the CDR3 is TGTGCCAGCACCCACGGGTCCAGGGGAGCCAATCAGCCCCAGCATTTT.